The rows below give T cell receptor beta chains drawn from one sample of a study of T cell responses to AZD1222 COVID-19 vaccine. Libraries were prepared by immunoSEQ multiplex PCR; TCRdb keeps only in-frame clonotypes and omits some of them. Here the sample spans 120,000 or so clones, about 89% being singletons. This specimen was peripheral blood, taken on day 0 of MenACWY control vaccination. Every receptor here comes from an adult in good health. Both conserved end residues are part of each CDR3. The order of the fields is D gene, J gene, clone size, V gene, CDR3 protein, CDR3 DNA. A D gene is named only where the DNA matches it firmly. The listing skips clone size in some rows; elsewhere it reads once, few, many or a size class.

D gene: TRBD2
J gene: TRBJ2-3
clone size: -
V gene: TRBV18
CDR3 protein: CASSPPGLAGVQDTQYF
CDR3 DNA: TGTGCCAGCTCACCACCGGGACTAGCGGGAGTTCAAGATACGCAGTATTTT

D gene: -
J gene: TRBJ1-2
clone size: -
V gene: TRBV5-4
CDR3 protein: CASSPPANSYGYTF
CDR3 DNA: TGTGCCAGCAGTCCACCGGCCAACTCGTATGGCTACACCTTC

D gene: -
J gene: TRBJ2-3
clone size: once
V gene: TRBV5-1
CDR3 protein: CASSLEGSTDTQYF
CDR3 DNA: TGCGCCAGCAGCTTGGAGGGTTCCACAGATACGCAGTATTTT

D gene: TRBD2
J gene: TRBJ2-7
clone size: -
V gene: TRBV7-2
CDR3 protein: CASSLVPAGGGYEQYF
CDR3 DNA: TGTGCCAGCAGCTTAGTACCAGCGGGAGGAGGTTACGAGCAGTACTTC

D gene: TRBD1
J gene: TRBJ2-1
clone size: -
V gene: TRBV7-9
CDR3 protein: CASDAGTAYNEQFF
CDR3 DNA: TGTGCCAGCGACGCAGGGACAGCCTACAATGAGCAGTTCTTC

D gene: -
J gene: TRBJ1-3
clone size: -
V gene: TRBV30
CDR3 protein: CAWVTQGANTIYF
CDR3 DNA: TGTGCCTGGGTAACCCAGGGAGCAAACACCATATATTTT

D gene: -
J gene: TRBJ2-7
clone size: -
V gene: TRBV5-6
CDR3 protein: CASSLFAQLGQYF
CDR3 DNA: TGTGCCAGCAGCTTGTTCGCGCAACTAGGGCAGTACTTC

D gene: TRBD2
J gene: TRBJ2-3
clone size: -
V gene: TRBV29-1
CDR3 protein: CSVSGNTDTQYF
CDR3 DNA: TGCAGCGTCAGCGGGAACACAGATACGCAGTATTTT

D gene: -
J gene: TRBJ2-2
clone size: -
V gene: TRBV6-4
CDR3 protein: CASRNAFTGELFF
CDR3 DNA: TGTGCCAGCAGGAACGCATTTACCGGGGAGCTGTTTTTT

D gene: -
J gene: TRBJ2-7
clone size: -
V gene: TRBV9
CDR3 protein: CASSGWGAGSYEQYF
CDR3 DNA: TGTGCCAGCAGCGGTTGGGGGGCCGGGTCCTACGAGCAGTACTTC

D gene: -
J gene: TRBJ1-1
clone size: once
V gene: TRBV5-5
CDR3 protein: CASSRAIADSNTEAFF
CDR3 DNA: TGTGCCAGCAGTCGGGCTATTGCGGACAGCAACACTGAAGCTTTCTTT

D gene: -
J gene: TRBJ1-5
clone size: -
V gene: TRBV7-2
CDR3 protein: CASSSSTGTRSNQPQHF
CDR3 DNA: TGTGCCAGCAGCTCCTCAACCGGGACACGAAGCAATCAGCCCCAGCATTTT

D gene: TRBD1
J gene: TRBJ1-2
clone size: -
V gene: TRBV6-5
CDR3 protein: CASSNIDRGYGYTF
CDR3 DNA: TGTGCCAGCAGTAACATAGACAGGGGCTATGGCTACACCTTC

D gene: -
J gene: TRBJ2-5
clone size: -
V gene: TRBV28
CDR3 protein: CASSSAVEPWGQETQYF
CDR3 DNA: TGTGCCAGCAGTTCTGCTGTAGAGCCTTGGGGCCAAGAGACCCAGTACTTC

D gene: TRBD2
J gene: TRBJ2-7
clone size: many
V gene: TRBV9
CDR3 protein: CASSPGGTTGEQYF
CDR3 DNA: TGTGCCAGCAGCCCCGGCGGGACTACTGGCGAGCAGTACTTC

D gene: -
J gene: TRBJ2-3
clone size: -
V gene: TRBV6-5
CDR3 protein: CASSYVRAHTQYF
CDR3 DNA: TGTGCCAGCAGTTACGTCCGGGCACATACGCAGTATTTT

D gene: -
J gene: TRBJ2-7
clone size: -
V gene: TRBV30
CDR3 protein: CACLRPAGYEQYF
CDR3 DNA: TGTGCCTGCCTCCGCCCGGCGGGGTACGAGCAGTACTTC

D gene: -
J gene: TRBJ2-2
clone size: -
V gene: TRBV27
CDR3 protein: CASSLRTGELFF
CDR3 DNA: TGTGCCAGCAGTTTACGGACCGGGGAGCTGTTTTTT

D gene: -
J gene: TRBJ2-1
clone size: -
V gene: TRBV27
CDR3 protein: CASSSDGDGYNEQFF
CDR3 DNA: TGTGCCAGCAGTTCGGACGGCGATGGGTACAATGAGCAGTTCTTC